This TCR beta chain was observed in a study of Graves' ophthalmopathy and Graves' hyperthyroidism. For this clonotype: Its antigen is undetermined.

Findings and limits, study-wide: Blood also contained most of the expanded thyroid clonotypes above 0.001 frequency.

From RNA, the CDR3 regions of TCR beta chains were amplified and sequenced. First-round RT-PCR relied on HTBI primers, and a second-round multiplex PCR came next. TCRdb itself ran the multiplex PCR reads through MiXCR, one entry per CDR3 protein. The sample has 450,000 to 600,000 distinct CDR3 sequences; just under 40% are singletons. Trimming cost V 4 bases and J 0 bases, with 13 bases left between them. Looked up from germline, CDR1 is LNHDA and CDR2 is SQIVND (reference sequence). This CDR3 is built from 16 residues. The genes are TRBV19 and TRBJ2-1, with D perhaps matching TRBD1 or TRBD2 (6 bases each). The sample taken for sequencing was peripheral blood or thyroid tissue (not recorded which). The clonotype comes from an adult man with Graves' hyperthyroidism. The CDR3 sequence: CASSTGRGPSYNEQFF. The CDR3 bases are TGTGCCAGTAGTACCGGTCGGGGGCCCTCCTACAATGAGCAGTTCTTC. Drawing the rest from reference TRBV19 and TRBJ2-1, the complete variable domain is DGGITQSPKYLFRKEGQNVTLSCEQNLNHDAMYWYRQDPGQGLRLIYYSQIVNDFQKGDIAEGYSVSREKKESFPLTVTSAQKNPTAFYLCASSTGRGPSYNEQFFGPGTRLTVL.